The 21 T cell receptor beta chains listed next were all sequenced from one sample in a study of blood T cell repertoires in COVID-19. The table came from immunoSEQ multiplex PCR; TCRdb's copy has only in-frame clones and leaves some out. The sample contains around 160,000 clones, 90% to 95% of which appear only once. The sample was peripheral blood. These receptors were collected from a woman aged 55-69 years with COVID-19, enrolled during active disease.

The rearrangement uses TRBV4-3 and TRBJ1-1; 10 bases are a match to TRBD1. Germline-derived CDR1 and CDR2 are LGHNA and YSLEER. J was trimmed by 4 bases and V by 2 bases; bases with no gene match: 7. The CDR3 is 16 residues long. CDR3 amino acids: CASSQLGGQGSTEAFF. The CDR3 DNA is TGCGCCAGCAGCCAATTGGGGGGACAGGGGAGCACTGAAGCTTTCTTT.

The chain employs TRBV4-1 and TRBJ1-5, with 9 nucleotides matching TRBD1. The CDR3 totals 18 residues. Germline assignment: CDR1 MGHRA and CDR2 YSYEKL. V lost 4 bases, J lost 2 bases, and 12 bases stayed unmatched. The CDR3 sequence: CASSPGQGGRLGNQPQHF. CDR3 in DNA: TGCGCCAGCAGCCCGGGACAGGGAGGCCGCCTGGGCAATCAGCCCCAGCATTTT.

J is TRBJ1-1 and V is TRBV27, with 7 bases identical to TRBD1. This CDR3 is built from 13 residues. The germline V gene encodes CDR1 MNHEY and CDR2 SMNVEV (reference sequence). With V trimmed by 0 bases and J by 10 bases, 5 bases remained unmatched. CDR3 amino acids: CASSLSPGTAAFF. The CDR3 coding sequence is TGTGCCAGCAGTTTATCCCCGGGGACAGCAGCTTTCTTT.

The chain links TRBV12-3 or TRBV12-4 to TRBJ1-2, with D possibly TRBD1 on 6 matching bases. V was trimmed by 6 bases and J by 8 bases, leaving 13 bases between them. The CDR3 contains 12 residues. The CDR3 spells CASSLTGHGYTF. The CDR3 bases are TGTGCCAGCAGCTTAACAGGGCACGGCTACACCTTC.

The chain carries TRBV9 and TRBJ1-5, with 10 bases that match TRBD1. Germline V lookup: CDR1 SGDLS, CDR2 YYNGEE. The CDR3 length is 15 residues. Losses at the gene ends were 2 bases for V and 6 bases for J; bases not matched to a gene: 5. The CDR3 coding sequence is TGTGCCAGCAGCGTTGGGACAGGGGAGGCTCAGCCCCAGCATTTT. This sequence encodes CASSVGTGEAQPQHF. Together with reference TRBV9 and TRBJ1-5, the CDR3 gives the full variable domain: DSGVTQTPKHLITATGQRVTLRCSPRSGDLSVYWYQQSLDQGLQFLIQYYNGEERAKGNILERFSAQQFPDLHSELNLSSLELGDSALYFCASSVGTGEAQPQHFGDGTRLSIL.

This clone has only a few counts. V usage is TRBV2 and J usage is TRBJ1-1; a weak D match, TRBD1 (6 bases). Germline V gene sequence: CDR1 SNHLY, CDR2 FYNNEI. V lost 6 bases, J lost 8 bases, and 28 bases lay in between. This CDR3 is 17 amino acids long. CDR3 protein: CASRKKGGPGGPTEAFF. The CDR3 coding sequence is TGTGCCAGCAGGAAAAAAGGGGGTCCGGGGGGTCCAACCGAAGCTTTCTTT. Together with reference TRBV2 and TRBJ1-1, the CDR3 gives the full variable domain: EPEVTQTPSHQVTQMGQEVILRCVPISNHLYFYWYRQILGQKVEFLVSFYNNEISEKSEIFDDQFSVERPDGSNFTLKIRSTKLEDSAMYFCASRKKGGPGGPTEAFFGQGTRLTVV.

The chain employs TRBV27 and TRBJ2-1, with TRBD2 matching 7 bases. Germline loops: CDR1 MNHEY, CDR2 SMNVEV (reference sequence). V lost 4 bases and J lost 6; bases outside the gene matches: 6. The CDR3 is 14 residues long. CDR3 nucleotide sequence: TGTGCCAGCAGTTCGACTACGGGAGGCAATGAGCAGTTCTTC. Protein sequence: CASSSTTGGNEQFF.

The rearrangement links TRBV27 to TRBJ1-1, with D unresolved. This CDR3 contains 13 residues. The germline gives CDR1 MNHEY, CDR2 SMNVEV (reference sequence). V was clipped by 8 bases and J by 1 base, with 11 bases between them. The CDR3 spells CASSLHRNTEAFF. The CDR3 DNA follows: TGTGCCAGCTCACTTCACAGGAACACTGAAGCTTTCTTT.

The rearrangement links TRBV3-1 (or the pseudogene TRBV3-2) to TRBJ1-4, with 11 positions matching TRBD1. Trimming at V came to 4 bases and at J to 12 bases, leaving 13 bases not matched to a gene. CDR1 and CDR2 from the germline V gene are LGHDT and YNNKEL (reference sequence). The CDR3 covers 16 residues. CDR3 nucleotides: TGTGCCAGCAGCCCCGGGGACAGGGGGAACCTTGAGGAACTGTTTTTT. Its protein product is CASSPGDRGNLEELFF.

V gene TRBV5-1 combines with J gene TRBJ2-7, with a possible D match to TRBD2 (5 bases). V lost 5 bases and J 7 bases, leaving 16 bases between the germline ends. CDR1 SGHRS and CDR2 YFSETQ come from the germline V gene. This CDR3 comprises 13 residues. The CDR3: CASSSSRTGEQYF. Written as DNA, the CDR3 is TGCGCCAGCAGTTCAAGCAGGACTGGGGAGCAGTACTTC.

The chain uses TRBV7-2 and TRBJ2-7; the D is unclear. Germline-derived CDR1 and CDR2 are SGHTA and FQGNSA. This CDR3 spans 13 amino acids. V shed 5 bases and J shed 0 bases, with 8 bases lying between them. The CDR3: CASSPTVSYEQYF. CDR3 nucleotide sequence: TGTGCCAGCAGCCCAACAGTCTCCTACGAGCAGTACTTC.

The chain employs TRBV6-1 and TRBJ2-7; 14 positions match TRBD2. With 4 bases clipped from V and 0 bases from J, the junction kept 5 bases outside the gene matches. Germline assignment: CDR1 MNHNS and CDR2 SASEGT. The CDR3 contains 17 residues. CDR3 amino acids: CASSGGLAGAFSYEQYF. CDR3 DNA: TGTGCCAGCAGTGGGGGACTAGCGGGGGCCTTCTCCTACGAGCAGTACTTC.

The CDR3 DNA reads TGTGCCAGCACCCCGGGCGGGGGTTCGAACACTGAAGCTTTCTTT. Protein: CASTPGGGSNTEAFF. The gene calls are TRBV5-4 and TRBJ1-1, with D perhaps matching TRBD1 (5 bases). The CDR3 is 15 residues long. Trimming pared 6 bases from V and 1 base from J, leaving 16 bases between. Germline V gene data show CDR1 as SGHNT and CDR2 as YYREEE (reference sequence).

The chain joins TRBV6-1 to TRBJ1-4; perhaps TRBD1 as D (5 bases). The length of the CDR3 is 17 residues. With 1 base removed from V and 4 bases from J, the gap between germline ends came to 16 bases. Germline-derived CDR1 and CDR2 are MNHNS and SASEGT. The DNA of the CDR3 is TGTGCCAGCAGTGAAGGGGCATGGGGCTCGGGTAATGAAAAACTGTTTTTT. Protein product: CASSEGAWGSGNEKLFF.

The rearrangement links TRBV19 to TRBJ2-7; TRBD2 aligns across 12 bases. Germline V gives CDR1 LNHDA, CDR2 SQIVND (reference sequence). Trimming took 6 bases from V and 7 from J; bases not matched to a gene: 13. The CDR3 has 16 amino acids. The CDR3 here is CASSPGLAGFAGEQYF. The DNA of the CDR3 is TGTGCCAGTAGCCCGGGACTAGCGGGCTTTGCGGGAGAGCAGTACTTC.

The rearrangement links TRBV4-3 to TRBJ1-2; no definite D call. The CDR3 extends over 19 amino acids. Trimming shortened V by 0 bases and J by 7 bases, and 27 bases separated the two germline ends. CDR1 LGHNA and CDR2 YSLEER come from the germline V gene. In nucleotides, the CDR3 is TGCGCCAGCAGCCAAGAAAAAAAGCGGCAGCCGAACGGAGAATGTGGCTACACCTTC. It yields the protein CASSQEKKRQPNGECGYTF.

The chain employs TRBV6-5 and TRBJ2-1, with 9 bases that match TRBD1. CDR3 length: 15 amino acids. Germline V lookup: CDR1 MNHEY, CDR2 SVGAGI. Trimming removed 5 bases from V and 8 bases from J; junction bases left unmatched: 10. CDR3 amino acids: CASSTGTGQFDEQFF. CDR3 DNA: TGTGCCAGCAGTACCGGGACAGGGCAGTTCGATGAGCAGTTCTTC.

The genes are TRBV19 and TRBJ1-1; the D gene is possibly TRBD1 (6 bases). Germline CDR1 LNHDA, CDR2 SQIVND (reference sequence). The CDR3 extends over 13 amino acids. V was clipped by 10 bases and J by 0 bases, with 12 bases between them. The CDR3 DNA is TGTGCCATACAGGACAGTCTGAACACTGAAGCTTTCTTT. Translation: CAIQDSLNTEAFF.

The V and J genes are TRBV27 and TRBJ1-3; D unresolved. This CDR3 contains 13 residues. V was pared by 5 bases and J by 2 bases, with 7 bases between. Germline V CDR1 and CDR2: MNHEY, SMNVEV (reference sequence). The CDR3 nucleotides are TGTGCCAGCAGTCCAACTACTGGAAACACCATATATTTT. It translates to CASSPTTGNTIYF.

The rearrangement links TRBV3-1 (or the pseudogene TRBV3-2) to TRBJ1-5; no clear D gene. Per the germline V gene, CDR1 is LGHDT and CDR2 is YNNKEL (reference sequence). The V and J ends lost 6 bases and 1 base respectively, with 10 bases between them. The CDR3 extends over 14 amino acids. The CDR3 protein is CASSWTGSNQPQHF. The CDR3 DNA sequence: TGTGCCAGCAGTTGGACTGGGAGCAATCAGCCCCAGCATTTT.

This chain uses TRBV18 with TRBJ1-4; D might be TRBD1 (5 bases). Per germline, CDR1 KGHSH and CDR2 LQKENI. CDR3 size: 16 residues. V shed 2 bases and J shed 7 bases, with 17 bases lying between them. CDR3 sequence (DNA): TGTGCCAGCTCACCAGTCGGGGGGGAACCCGCTGAAAAACTGTTTTTT. This gives the protein CASSPVGGEPAEKLFF.